One sample yielded the 17 T cell receptor beta chains listed below, sequenced in a study of blood T cell repertoires in COVID-19. Profiled with immunoSEQ multiplex PCR; TCRdb holds only in-frame clones, not every one. The sample lists 200,000 to 250,000 clones, 65% to 85% occurring once. The specimen was peripheral blood. These receptors came from a human donor in a cohort sampled during active COVID-19.

The chain combines TRBV2 with TRBJ2-5, with TRBD2 matching 7 bases. The V segment lost 8 bases and the J segment 5 bases; nucleotides outside the gene matches: 11. The CDR3 contains 14 residues. Germline V CDR1 and CDR2: SNHLY, FYNNEI. DNA for the CDR3: TGTGCCAGCTCCAATAAGAGGGGAGGGGAGACCCAGTACTTC. This encodes CASSNKRGGETQYF. Complete variable domain (other parts from reference TRBV2 and TRBJ2-5): EPEVTQTPSHQVTQMGQEVILRCVPISNHLYFYWYRQILGQKVEFLVSFYNNEISEKSEIFDDQFSVERPDGSNFTLKIRSTKLEDSAMYFCASSNKRGGETQYFGPGTRLLVL.

The chain recombines TRBV4-3 with TRBJ2-2; 10 bases line up with TRBD2. V lost 4 bases to trimming and J lost 5 bases; unmatched junction nucleotides: 4. CDR3 length: 15 residues. Germline CDR1 and CDR2: LGHNA and YSLEER. The CDR3 bases are TGCGCCAGCAGCCGTAGCGGGGGGTCGACCGGGGAGCTGTTTTTT. Protein sequence: CASSRSGGSTGELFF.

The chain combines TRBV28 with TRBJ2-5; D uncertain. This CDR3 is 11 amino acids long. Trimming took 5 bases from V and 7 from J, leaving 8 bases between them. CDR1 is MDHEN and CDR2 is SYDVKM in the germline V gene. The CDR3 bases are TGTGCCAGCAGTCGTCTCGGGACCCAGTACTTC. This translates into CASSRLGTQYF.

This clone was seen only a few times. The chain has TRBV3-1 (or the pseudogene TRBV3-2) and TRBJ1-2; TRBD1 is a possible D gene (5 bases). This CDR3 spans 15 amino acids. Trimming removed 3 bases from V and 4 bases from J, with 15 bases in between. Germline lookup yields CDR1 LGHDT and CDR2 YNNKEL (reference sequence). CDR3 in amino acids: CASSHIRDRSYGYTF. The DNA for the CDR3 is TGTGCCAGCAGCCATATCCGTGACAGATCCTATGGCTACACCTTC.

This clone showed up just once. The chain uses TRBV6-1 and TRBJ2-7, with D possibly TRBD2 on 6 matching bases. CDR3 size: 13 residues. Trimming removed 0 bases at V and 4 bases at J, with 7 bases between. Germline V gives CDR1 MNHNS, CDR2 SASEGT. CDR3 sequence: CASSEAGLYEQYF. In nucleotides, the CDR3 is TGTGCCAGCAGTGAAGCGGGACTGTACGAGCAGTACTTC.

The chain has TRBV24-1 and TRBJ2-7; 7 bases match TRBD1. The V gene's germline CDR1 is KGHDR and CDR2 SFDVKD. This CDR3 comprises 14 residues. With V trimmed by 5 bases and J by 5 bases, 8 bases remained unmatched. CDR3 in amino acids: CATSAPTGSDEQYF. CDR3 DNA sequence: TGTGCCACCAGTGCCCCGACAGGGTCGGACGAGCAGTACTTC.

V gene TRBV7-2 combines with J gene TRBJ1-1; possibly TRBD1 for D (6 bases). The germline gives CDR1 SGHTA, CDR2 FQGNSA. V lost 2 bases, J lost 4 bases, and 17 bases lay in between. This CDR3 comprises 16 residues. CDR3 loop: CASSLTGMPGVTEAFF. CDR3 sequence (DNA): TGTGCCAGCAGCTTAACAGGGATGCCCGGAGTCACTGAAGCTTTCTTT.

In its sample, this clone was seen once. The chain uses TRBV2 and TRBJ1-2, with D perhaps matching TRBD1 (6 bases). This CDR3 comprises 16 residues. Trimming removed 5 bases from V and 0 bases from J, with 16 bases in between. Germline lookup yields CDR1 SNHLY and CDR2 FYNNEI. This chain's CDR3 is CASSSRTVASNYGYTF. Here the CDR3 DNA reads TGTGCCAGCAGTTCCAGGACAGTTGCCTCTAACTATGGCTACACCTTC.

The CDR3 is CSVRTAIASYNEQYF. For the CDR3, the DNA is TGCAGCGTGAGGACAGCTATCGCCTCGTATAACGAGCAGTACTTC. This chain uses TRBV29-1 with TRBJ2-7; D possibly corresponds to TRBD1 (6 bases). CDR1 SQVTM and CDR2 ANQGSEA come from the germline V gene. The CDR3 spans 15 residues. V was pared by 6 bases and J by 5 bases, with 23 bases between.

The rearrangement links TRBV6-5 to TRBJ2-7; 7 positions match TRBD2. From germline, CDR1 is MNHEY and CDR2 SVGAGI. The CDR3 contains 13 residues. With 11 bases clipped from V and 0 bases from J, the junction kept 7 bases outside the gene matches. The chain's CDR3 is CAAQPGGSYEQYF. The CDR3 DNA sequence: TGTGCCGCACAGCCGGGGGGCTCCTACGAGCAGTACTTC.

The V and J genes are TRBV28 and TRBJ1-1; no firm D call. V was cut by 3 bases and J by 2 bases, with 10 bases left in between. Germline V gene sequence: CDR1 MDHEN, CDR2 SYDVKM. The CDR3 runs to 14 residues. CDR3 DNA: TGTGCCAGCAGTTTCTCGGGGTCCAACACTGAAGCTTTCTTT. Translating gives CASSFSGSNTEAFF.

The chain is built from TRBV19 and TRBJ1-5; TRBD1 matches 7 bases. With 3 bases clipped from V and 6 bases from J, the junction kept 5 bases outside the gene matches. Germline-derived CDR1 and CDR2 are LNHDA and SQIVND (reference sequence). The CDR3 spans 14 residues. The chain's CDR3 is CASSMTGQRQPQHF. CDR3 bases: TGTGCCAGTAGTATGACAGGGCAGCGTCAGCCCCAGCATTTT.

This sequence joins TRBV3-1 (or the pseudogene TRBV3-2) and TRBJ2-2; a possible D gene is TRBD2 (5 bases). CDR3 length: 13 residues. Germline V CDR1 and CDR2: LGHDT, YNNKEL (reference sequence). The V end was cut by 5 bases, the J end by 6 bases, with 10 bases between. Here the CDR3 DNA reads TGTGCCAGCAGCTTTACTAGGGCCGGGGAGCTGTTTTTT. Protein sequence: CASSFTRAGELFF.

The chain couples TRBV19 to TRBJ2-2, with D maybe TRBD2 (5 bases). Trimming removed 3 bases from V and 5 bases from J, with 22 bases in between. The germline V gene encodes CDR1 LNHDA and CDR2 SQIVND (reference sequence). The CDR3 length is 18 residues. The DNA for the CDR3 is TGTGCCAGTAGTATTCACAGACTCCCCCTCACGGGGACCGGGGAGCTGTTTTTT. Its protein is CASSIHRLPLTGTGELFF.

This clone was observed a single time. The V gene is TRBV4-2, the J gene TRBJ1-6; D is possibly TRBD1 (6 bases). The CDR3 is made up of 18 amino acids. V dropped 0 bases and J dropped 9 bases, with 21 bases sitting between them. Germline V CDR1 and CDR2: LGHNA, YNFKEQ. CDR3 sequence (DNA): TGTGCCAGCAGCCAAGATCTGGGGGGGCTATCCGGGGGTTCACCCCTCCACTTT. Translating gives CASSQDLGGLSGGSPLHF.

This chain links TRBV5-4 with TRBJ2-5; D may be TRBD1 (6 bases). CDR3 length: 15 amino acids. The V gene's germline CDR1 is SGHNT and CDR2 YYREEE (reference sequence). Between the trimmed V and J ends, which lost 2 bases and 2 bases, there was a span of 13 bases. As DNA, the CDR3 is TGTGCCAGCAGCTTAGCGGCACAGGGACAAGAGACCCAGTACTTC. Amino acids: CASSLAAQGQETQYF.

This chain uses TRBV2 with TRBJ2-7, with 11 bases identical to TRBD2. CDR3 length equals 14 residues. CDR1 and CDR2 from the germline V gene are SNHLY and FYNNEI. Trimming cost V 7 bases and J 2 bases; bases outside gene matches: 4. The CDR3 DNA reads TGTGCCAGCAAACCGGGACTAGCGGCCTACGAGCAGTACTTC. Translated, it gives CASKPGLAAYEQYF.